This T cell receptor beta chain is drawn from a study of read filtering for tumor transcriptome and immune sequencing. Study summary: The cohort had roughly 16 men and over eleven women aged roughly 40 to 80, mean about 67 years. Regarding the study as a whole: Single-read clonotypes: 80% to 90% of IR-seq clonotypes (roughly 3.5% of reads), roughly 70% of RNA-seq clonotypes (around 45% of reads). The CD138-negative fraction was mixed bone marrow immune cells, not pure T cells.

To note about this clonotype: As yet, its antigen is unknown. A far bigger clonotype differs at one base, so this is likely a read error.

Molecular barcoded adaptors covering alpha/delta and beta/gamma chains were used on about 390 ng RNA. TCRdb passed the reads through MiXCR, listing each CDR3 protein once. The repertoire has some 46,000 distinct CDR3 sequences, roughly 12% of them found once; the top ten carry approximately 15%. CDR1 and CDR2 (germline): DFQATT, SNEGSKA (reference sequence). This CDR3 comprises 14 residues. Sequenced sample: a population of CD138-negative cells sorted from bone marrow. The TCR was taken from a donor aged 40 or older with multiple myeloma. The chain employs TRBV20-1 and TRBJ1-4, with 8 bases that match TRBD2. The J call could be wrong; TRBJ2-3 is a better fit for the DNA end. The CDR3 DNA follows: TGCAGTGCCCAAGAGGGCTCCCGGGGGGGTACGCAGTATTTT. It encodes CSAQEGSRGGTQYF.